One T cell receptor beta chain is described in this entry. The length of the CDR3 is 14 residues. Germline values: CDR1 MNHNS, CDR2 SASEGT. TCRdb reprocessed the 5' RACE reads; each CDR3 protein has one entry and no DNA is given. The sample holds about 180,000 distinct CDR3 sequences. The sample originates from a study of T cells expressing NK-cell markers. This clonotype originated in a woman aged 18 to 75 in good health. Sequenced input: blood T cells: a sorted CD56 or NKG2C T cell subset, CD4+ or CD8+ T cells, or bulk PBMC T cells (not recorded which). J is TRBJ1-5 and V is TRBV6-1; the TCRdb call, TRBD1, lacks DNA for checking. This CDR3 is CASSPTGEVQPQHF.